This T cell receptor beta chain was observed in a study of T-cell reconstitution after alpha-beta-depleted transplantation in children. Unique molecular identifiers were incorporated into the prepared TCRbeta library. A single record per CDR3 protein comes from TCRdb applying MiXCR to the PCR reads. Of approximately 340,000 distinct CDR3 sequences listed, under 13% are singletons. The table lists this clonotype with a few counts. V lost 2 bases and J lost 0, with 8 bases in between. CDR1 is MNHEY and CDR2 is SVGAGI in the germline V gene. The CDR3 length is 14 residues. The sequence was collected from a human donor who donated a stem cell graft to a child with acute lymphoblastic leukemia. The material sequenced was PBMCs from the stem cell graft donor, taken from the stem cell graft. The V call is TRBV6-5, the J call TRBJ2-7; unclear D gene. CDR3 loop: CASSYQAPSYEQYF. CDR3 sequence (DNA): TGTGCCAGCAGTTACCAGGCCCCCTCCTACGAGCAGTACTTC.